These 16 T cell receptor beta chains share one sample of origin, sequenced in a study of early T cells in non-severe SARS-CoV-2 infection. TCRdb reprocessed the 5' RACE reads with MiXCR, giving one entry per CDR3 protein. The sample includes more than 50,000 distinct CDR3 sequences, approximately 13% of them seen just once. The specimen was whole blood, collected at baseline. These receptor sequences come from an adult who was a healthcare worker with PCR-confirmed SARS-CoV-2 infection or an uninfected control (not recorded which).

This clonotype was counted only a few times. The CDR3 nucleotides are TGTGCCAGCAGTTACTCATCCGCCGGACAGGGCCCTAACTATGGCTACACCTTC. Translating it yields CASSYSSAGQGPNYGYTF. This chain uses TRBV6-6 with TRBJ1-2; 8 bases line up with TRBD1. Germline trimming cut 0 bases from V and 0 bases from J; bases unmatched to any gene: 9. The CDR3 consists of 18 residues. Germline V CDR1 and CDR2: MNHNY, SVGAGI (reference sequence).

CDR3 bases: TGCGCCAGCCTTCCAAATTCACTAGCCCTGGCAGATACGCAGTATTTT. Translation: CASLPNSLALADTQYF. The chain employs TRBV5-1 and TRBJ2-3; tentative D call: TRBD2 (6 bases). CDR3 size: 16 residues. V was clipped by 7 bases and J by 4 bases, with 22 bases between them. In germline, CDR1 is SGHRS, CDR2 YFSETQ.

The chain joins TRBV6-6 to TRBJ2-5; D unclear. Trimming pared 2 bases from V and 11 bases from J, leaving 9 bases between. Germline V gene data show CDR1 as MNHNY and CDR2 as SVGAGI (reference sequence). This CDR3 has 11 residues. The CDR3 spells CASSYGDDQYF. In DNA form, the CDR3 reads TGTGCCAGCAGTTACGGGGATGATCAGTACTTC.

This clonotype turned up a few times. The genes are TRBV30 and TRBJ2-2; tentatively, D is TRBD1 (6 bases). The V end lost 3 bases, the J end lost 5 bases, and 10 bases lay between the germline ends. The CDR3 length is 13 residues. Germline values: CDR1 GTSNPN, CDR2 SVGIG (reference sequence). The DNA of the CDR3 is TGTGCCTGGAGCTCAGGGGTTACCGGGGAGCTGTTTTTT. Encoded protein: CAWSSGVTGELFF. The complete variable domain, with remaining parts taken from reference TRBV30 and TRBJ2-2, reads SQTIHQWPATLVQPVGSPLSLECTVEGTSNPNLYWYRQAAGRGLQLLFYSVGIGQISSEVPQNLSASRPQDRQFILSSKKLLLSDSGFYLCAWSSGVTGELFFGEGSRLTVL.

The rearrangement uses TRBV12-3 or TRBV12-4 and TRBJ2-1; D possibly corresponds to TRBD1 (6 bases). The CDR3 contains 14 residues. Trimming took off 4 bases at V and 8 bases at J, with 15 bases between the two ends. The CDR3 is CASSYRVLTHEQFF. CDR3 coding DNA: TGTGCCAGCAGTTACAGGGTCCTCACCCATGAGCAGTTCTTC.

There are many counts of this clonotype. This rearrangement joins TRBV30 to TRBJ1-5; no reliable D call. CDR3 length: 11 amino acids. Germline CDR1 and CDR2: GTSNPN and SVGIG (reference sequence). Trimming shortened V by 7 bases and J by 3 bases, and 7 bases separated the two germline ends. CDR3 region: CAFGYNQPQHF. For the CDR3, the DNA is TGTGCCTTCGGGTACAATCAGCCCCAGCATTTT.

There are a few counts of this clonotype. The chain joins TRBV5-5 to TRBJ1-1; a possible D gene is TRBD1 (5 bases). Per the germline V gene, CDR1 is SGHKS and CDR2 is YYEKEE (reference sequence). This CDR3 comprises 15 residues. V was cut by 0 bases and J by 5 bases, with 14 bases left in between. CDR3 amino acids: CASSLAGPRWTEAFF. The CDR3 DNA reads TGTGCCAGCAGCTTGGCGGGACCTAGGTGGACTGAAGCTTTCTTT. The variable domain in full, completed from reference TRBV5-5 and TRBJ1-1, reads DAGVTQSPTHLIKTRGQQVTLRCSPISGHKSVSWYQQVLGQGPQFIFQYYEKEERGRGNFPDRFSARQFPNYSSELNVNALLLGDSALYLCASSLAGPRWTEAFFGQGTRLTVV.

Here the CDR3 DNA reads TGTGCCAGCAGCTTTAGGGGGAATGAGCAGTTCTTC. Encoded protein: CASSFRGNEQFF. This chain uses TRBV7-2 with TRBJ2-1; possibly TRBD1 for D (6 bases). V dropped 3 bases and J dropped 7 bases, with 7 bases sitting between them. This CDR3 spans 12 amino acids. CDR1 SGHTA and CDR2 FQGNSA come from the germline V gene. The entire variable domain, with the rest obtained from reference TRBV7-2 and TRBJ2-1, is as follows: GAGVSQSPSNKVTEKGKDVELRCDPISGHTALYWYRQSLGQGLEFLIYFQGNSAPDKSGLPSDRFSAERTGGSVSTLTIQRTQQEDSAVYLCASSFRGNEQFFGPGTRLTVL.

CDR3 sequence (DNA): TGTGCCAGCAGCGTATCCCCCGAGGGCCGCTCACCCCTCCACTTT. This sequence encodes CASSVSPEGRSPLHF. The gene calls are TRBV9 and TRBJ1-6; D is uncertain. The CDR3 totals 15 residues. Per the germline V gene, CDR1 is SGDLS and CDR2 is YYNGEE. V lost 1 base to trimming and J lost 10 bases, with 15 bases between them.

This clonotype appeared many times. The chain carries TRBV4-2 and TRBJ2-3; D not certain. Between the trimmed V and J ends, which lost 0 bases and 2 bases, there was a span of 9 bases. Germline-derived CDR1 and CDR2 are LGHNA and YNFKEQ. This CDR3 region has 15 residues. In nucleotides, the CDR3 is TGTGCCAGCAGCCAAGATGGGCGAAACACAGATACGCAGTATTTT. As protein: CASSQDGRNTDTQYF.

This clonotype has just a few counts. This chain uses TRBV4-3 with TRBJ2-1, with D possibly being TRBD2 (6 bases). CDR1 is LGHNA and CDR2 is YSLEER in the germline V gene. The CDR3 loop spans 13 amino acids. The ends were cut back, 0 bases at V and 10 bases at J, with 10 bases in the middle. CDR3 nucleotides: TGCGCCAGCAGCCAAGATACGGGACTCGAGCAGTTCTTC. It yields the protein CASSQDTGLEQFF.

This clonotype was seen more than once but under ten times. The gene calls are TRBV9 and TRBJ2-7; D might be TRBD1 (6 bases). This CDR3 is built from 14 residues. Germline loops: CDR1 SGDLS, CDR2 YYNGEE. V was pared by 0 bases and J by 4 bases, with 11 bases between. CDR3 sequence reads: CASSVGLQGYEQYF. The CDR3 DNA is TGTGCCAGCAGCGTAGGTCTCCAGGGGTACGAGCAGTACTTC.

This clonotype has a handful of counts. The V call is TRBV13, the J call TRBJ2-1, with TRBD2 identical over 9 bases. V was clipped by 3 bases and J by 8 bases; unmatched bases: 5. CDR3 length equals 14 residues. Per germline, CDR1 PRHDT and CDR2 FYEKMQ (reference sequence). The CDR3: CASSFPAGGYEQFF. The CDR3 DNA reads as TGTGCCAGCAGCTTCCCAGCGGGGGGCTATGAGCAGTTCTTC.

This sequence joins TRBV6-5 and TRBJ2-7; maybe TRBD2 (5 bases). V lost 0 bases, J lost 5 bases, and 8 bases lay in between. The germline CDR1 and CDR2 sequences are MNHEY and SVGAGI. The CDR3 spans 13 residues. DNA of the CDR3: TGTGCCAGCAGTTACTCGAGGGATAACGAGCAGTACTTC. Translation gives CASSYSRDNEQYF.

This clonotype appeared a few times. The chain couples TRBV6-5 to TRBJ2-5; D unresolved. The germline V and J ends were trimmed by 2 bases and 3 bases, with 13 bases remaining between them. Germline V gives CDR1 MNHEY, CDR2 SVGAGI. The CDR3 contains 15 residues. CDR3 amino acids: CASSYVRLPKETQYF. DNA for the CDR3: TGTGCCAGCAGTTACGTGAGGCTCCCCAAAGAGACCCAGTACTTC.

The rearrangement joins TRBV11-2 to TRBJ1-6, with D possibly matching TRBD1 (6 bases). Looked up from germline, CDR1 is SGHAT and CDR2 is FQNNGV. The CDR3 has 14 residues. Trimming took 1 base from V and 10 from J, leaving 11 bases between them. CDR3 sequence (DNA): TGTGCCAGCAGCTTAGCGGGGGGCCGGTCACCCCTCCACTTT. It yields the protein CASSLAGGRSPLHF.